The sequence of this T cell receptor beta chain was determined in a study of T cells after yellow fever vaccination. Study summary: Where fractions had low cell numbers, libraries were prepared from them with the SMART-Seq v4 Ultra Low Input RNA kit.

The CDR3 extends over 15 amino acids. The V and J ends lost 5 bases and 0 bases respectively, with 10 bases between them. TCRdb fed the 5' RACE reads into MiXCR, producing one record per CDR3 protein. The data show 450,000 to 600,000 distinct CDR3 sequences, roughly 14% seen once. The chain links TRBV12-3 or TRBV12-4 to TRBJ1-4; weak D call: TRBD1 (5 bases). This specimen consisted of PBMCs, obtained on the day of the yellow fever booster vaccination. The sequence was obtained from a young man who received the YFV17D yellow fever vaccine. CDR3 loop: CASSGTVATNEKLFF. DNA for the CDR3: TGTGCCAGCAGTGGGACGGTGGCAACTAATGAAAAACTGTTTTTT.